These 25 T cell receptor beta chains share one sample of origin, sequenced in a study of molecular identifiers for immune sequencing clone quantification. TCRdb used MiXCR to reprocess the PCR reads, holding one entry per CDR3 protein. Of over 300,000 distinct CDR3 sequences in the sample, roughly 24% were seen once. The sequencing input was naive CD8+ T cells from blood, with Jurkat cell RNA spiked in. Noted subset: FACS-sorted CD8+CD4-CCR7+CD45RA+ naive T cells. Receptor source: a human donor in good health. Some libraries in this study had Jurkat cell RNA spiked in.

This clonotype was seen a few times. The chain carries TRBV6-6 and TRBJ2-7; D is unclear. This CDR3 has 14 amino acids. V was cut by 2 bases and J by 0 bases, with 8 bases left in between. Germline CDR1 and CDR2: MNHNY and SVGAGI (reference sequence). CDR3 in amino acids: CASSYELTSYEQYF. The CDR3 DNA reads TGTGCCAGCAGTTACGAGTTGACCTCCTACGAGCAGTACTTC.

This clonotype was observed many times. The chain links TRBV20-1 to TRBJ2-7; D gene unclear. The germline V gene encodes CDR1 DFQATT and CDR2 SNEGSKA (reference sequence). Trimming took off 5 bases at V and 2 bases at J, with 4 bases between the two ends. This CDR3 has 10 amino acids. DNA of the CDR3: TGCAGTGCTCCTACCTACGAGCAGTACTTC. Its protein is CSAPTYEQYF.

Many counts were recorded for this clonotype. This chain connects TRBV28 to TRBJ1-5; no reliable D call. The V gene's germline CDR1 is MDHEN and CDR2 SYDVKM. The CDR3 has 15 residues. Between the trimmed V and J ends, which lost 7 bases and 0 bases, there was a span of 13 bases. CDR3: CASIPWADSNQPQHF. DNA for the CDR3: TGTGCCAGCATCCCTTGGGCCGATAGCAATCAGCCCCAGCATTTT.

This clonotype occurred many times. V gene TRBV24-1 combines with J gene TRBJ2-3, with D perhaps matching TRBD1 or TRBD2 (5 bases each). This CDR3 has 18 amino acids. CDR1 is KGHDR and CDR2 is SFDVKD in the germline V gene. V was pared by 4 bases and J by 1 base, with 20 bases between. The CDR3 DNA follows: TGTGCCACCAGTGACCCCCAGTGGGGGACGACTGGCACAGATACGCAGTATTTT. Its protein product is CATSDPQWGTTGTDTQYF.

V is TRBV21-1 and J is TRBJ1-5. TRBV21-1 is shown as a pseudogene. The CDR3 has 14 amino acids. CDR3: CASSRAPGNQPQHF. The CDR3 region has the DNA TGTGCCAGCAGCAGGGCGCCGGGCAATCAGCCCCAGCATTTT.

A note on this clonotype: This may stem from a read error, because a much larger clone lies one nucleotide away. The genes are TRBV29-1 and TRBJ1-1; D is unresolved. Germline CDR1 SQVTM, CDR2 ANQGSEA. CDR3 length: 12 residues. CDR3 region: CSAEVSGTDAFF. The DNA for the CDR3 is TGCAGCGCCGAAGTCTCCGGCACTGACGCTTTCTTT.

CDR3 amino acids: CASSPYYTGENTQYF. In DNA, the CDR3 is TGTGCCAGTAGCCCCTACTATACGGGGGAAAATACGCAGTATTTT. The rearrangement uses TRBV19 and TRBJ2-3; TRBD2 is a possible D gene (6 bases). This CDR3 comprises 15 residues. Germline values: CDR1 LNHDA, CDR2 SQIVND (reference sequence). Trimming shortened V by 6 bases and J by 7 bases, and 20 bases separated the two germline ends.

This clonotype was counted between two and nine times. This chain joins TRBV7-3 and TRBJ2-5; no definite D call. V gave up 0 bases and J gave up 2 bases, with 7 bases separating them. This CDR3 is built from 14 residues. The germline gives CDR1 SGHTA, CDR2 FQGTGA. CDR3 DNA: TGTGCCAGCAGCTTAACAGACTCTCAAGAGACCCAGTACTTC. Translating it yields CASSLTDSQETQYF.

Only one count was recorded for this clonotype. A junction boundary mismatches the germline segment, possibly from a read error. This chain uses TRBV7-9 with TRBJ2-5; 16 positions agree with TRBD2. The germline gives CDR1 SEHNR, CDR2 FQNEAQ (reference sequence). The CDR3 is made up of 17 amino acids. The CDR3 is CASSPGLAGGPKEPQYF. CDR3 coding DNA: TGTGCCAGCAGCCCGGGACTAGCGGGAGGGCCAAAAGAGCCCCAGTACTTC.

Notes on this clonotype: Being one base from a much bigger clone, this may be a read error. This sequence joins TRBV4-3 and TRBJ2-7, with D unresolved. Germline V gives CDR1 LGHNA, CDR2 YSLEER. CDR3 length: 12 residues. CDR3 amino acids: CASSQLRYGQYF. The CDR3 nucleotides read TGCGCCAGCAGCCAGTTGAGGTACGGGCAGTACTTC.

This clonotype was detected only a few times. This rearrangement joins TRBV4-3 to TRBJ2-2; D is unclear. The CDR3 sequence is 16 residues long. Germline V gene sequence: CDR1 LGHNA, CDR2 YSLEER. Trimming pared 0 bases from V and 9 bases from J, leaving 17 bases between. The CDR3 loop is CASSQDRVDPVRELFF. The CDR3 DNA follows: TGCGCCAGCAGCCAAGATAGGGTCGACCCAGTGCGGGAGCTGTTTTTT.

This clonotype was seen ten or more times. The rearrangement links TRBV6-5 to TRBJ1-1, with a possible D match to TRBD1 (6 bases). The germline V and J ends were trimmed by 8 bases and 3 bases, with 19 bases remaining between them. CDR3 size: 15 residues. The V gene's germline CDR1 is MNHEY and CDR2 SVGAGI. The CDR3 bases are TGTGCCAGCCGGGGACGGGAAAGGGGGGACACTGAAGCTTTCTTT. As protein: CASRGRERGDTEAFF.

Comments on this clonotype: It is likely a read error, because the conserved phenylalanine at the end of the CDR3 is missing. No DNA is shown, since the ends of the CDR3 on it are uncertain; the CDR3 is the one TCRdb lists. The J gene is TRBJ2-2, the V gene TRBV5-3. TRBV5-3 is known as an ORF, though its function is uncertain. The CDR3 is 15 amino acids in total, end residues counted. CDR3 region: CASSYGQVSAGELCC.

This clonotype has a count of ten or more. This chain uses TRBV5-6 with TRBJ1-5; 8 positions match TRBD1. The germline V gene has CDR1 SGHDT and CDR2 YYEEEE. The CDR3 length is 16 residues. V lost 3 bases to trimming and J lost 4 bases; unmatched junction nucleotides: 9. DNA of the CDR3: TGTGCCAGCAGCTCGGCGACAGGGGTCGGGAATCAGCCCCAGCATTTT. Translating gives CASSSATGVGNQPQHF.

V gene TRBV29-1 combines with J gene TRBJ2-3, with 11 bases identical to TRBD2. The V and J ends lost 3 bases and 3 bases, in that order; junction bases with no gene match: 5. Per germline, CDR1 SQVTM and CDR2 ANQGSEA. The CDR3 spans 15 residues. The CDR3 loop is CSVDSGGAGTDTQYF. The CDR3 nucleotides read TGCAGCGTTGATAGCGGGGGGGCGGGTACAGATACGCAGTATTTT.

This clonotype was counted ten times or more. DNA of the CDR3: TGCAGTGCTATGGGGCTAGCGGAACGCACAGATACGCAGTATTTT. Protein product: CSAMGLAERTDTQYF. V gene TRBV20-1 combines with J gene TRBJ2-3; 7 bases map to TRBD2. The V and J ends lost 4 bases and 1 base, in that order; junction bases with no gene match: 8. The CDR3 totals 15 residues. Germline CDR1 is DFQATT and CDR2 is SNEGSKA (reference sequence).

This clonotype occurred a few times. A junction boundary mismatches the germline segment, possibly from a read error. The gene calls are TRBV20-1 and TRBJ2-3; D unclear. Germline V gene sequence: CDR1 DFQATT, CDR2 SNEGSKA (reference sequence). The CDR3 is 12 residues long. The DNA of the CDR3 is TGCAGTGCTAGAGAGTGGCCAGATACGCGGTATTTT. Protein: CSAREWPDTRYF.

This clonotype was seen only a few times. The chain recombines TRBV7-6 with TRBJ2-7, with D maybe TRBD1 (5 bases). Trimming pared 6 bases from V and 4 bases from J, leaving 16 bases between. CDR1 SGHVS and CDR2 FNYEAQ come from the germline V gene. The CDR3 contains 14 residues. The CDR3 spells CASRARDSKYEQYF. CDR3 sequence (DNA): TGTGCCAGCAGGGCCAGAGACAGTAAGTACGAGCAGTACTTC.

This clonotype occurred many times. The rearrangement joins TRBV12-3 or TRBV12-4 to TRBJ1-1; D is perhaps TRBD1 (5 bases). The CDR3 totals 14 residues. The V end lost 4 bases, the J end lost 1 base, and 10 bases lay between the germline ends. As DNA, the CDR3 is TGTGCCAGCAGTTCGGGGACTGAGAACACTGAAGCTTTCTTT. The encoded protein is CASSSGTENTEAFF.

This clonotype was seen more than once but under ten times. The chain has TRBV7-9 and TRBJ2-3; possibly TRBD1 or TRBD2 for D (6 bases each). The germline CDR1 and CDR2 sequences are SEHNR and FQNEAQ (reference sequence). The CDR3 extends over 16 amino acids. Trimming took 2 bases from V and 3 from J, leaving 15 bases between them. CDR3 amino acids: CASSLTDRGGTDTQYF. The CDR3 coding sequence is TGTGCCAGCAGCTTAACAGACAGAGGGGGGACAGATACGCAGTATTTT.

The sample holds a few counts of this clonotype. The chain combines TRBV6-1 with TRBJ2-7; D uncertain. The CDR3 is 12 amino acids. In germline, CDR1 is MNHNS, CDR2 SASEGT. Trimming shortened V by 8 bases and J by 3 bases, and 11 bases separated the two germline ends. CDR3 sequence reads: CASGLWGYEQYF. For the CDR3, the DNA is TGTGCCAGCGGGTTATGGGGCTACGAGCAGTACTTC.

The sample holds a few counts of this clonotype. The chain combines TRBV11-2 with TRBJ2-5; 7 bases fit TRBD1. Trimming took 1 base from V and 2 from J; bases not matched to a gene: 4. Germline V CDR1 and CDR2: SGHAT, FQNNGV. This CDR3 is built from 15 residues. CDR3 region: CASSLAGTEQETQYF. CDR3 coding DNA: TGTGCCAGCAGCTTAGCCGGGACAGAACAAGAGACCCAGTACTTC.

This clonotype was counted many times. This chain uses TRBV9 with TRBJ2-3, with D perhaps TRBD1 (5 bases). CDR1 is SGDLS and CDR2 is YYNGEE in the germline V gene. This CDR3 spans 15 amino acids. V shed 0 bases and J shed 2 bases, with 10 bases lying between them. CDR3 coding DNA: TGTGCCAGCAGCGTAGCTGGGGCAACCACAGATACGCAGTATTTT. Protein sequence: CASSVAGATTDTQYF.

This clonotype was counted only a few times. The genes are TRBV7-9 and TRBJ1-2, with D uncertain. The CDR3 loop spans 15 amino acids. Germline loops: CDR1 SEHNR, CDR2 FQNEAQ (reference sequence). The germline V and J ends were trimmed by 4 bases and 0 bases, with 12 bases remaining between them. This CDR3 reads CASSSTKGSNYGYTF. The CDR3 region has the DNA TGTGCCAGCAGCTCTACTAAGGGATCTAACTATGGCTACACCTTC. Full variable domain (missing parts from reference TRBV7-9 and TRBJ1-2): DTGVSQNPRHKITKRGQNVTFRCDPISEHNRLYWYRQTLGQGPEFLTYFQNEAQLEKSRLLSDRFSAERPKGSFSTLEIQRTEQGDSAMYLCASSSTKGSNYGYTFGSGTRLTVV.

The rearrangement joins TRBV7-2 to TRBJ2-7; unclear D gene. V shed 1 base and J shed 2 bases, with 9 bases lying between them. The CDR3 is made up of 14 amino acids. Germline V gene lookup returns CDR1 SGHTA and CDR2 FQGNSA. DNA for the CDR3: TGTGCCAGCAGCTTAGGGCCATACCCCTACGAGCAGTACTTC. It yields the protein CASSLGPYPYEQYF.